This T cell receptor (beta chain) was identified in a study of shared clonotypes between healthy human individuals. Study conclusions and caveats: The naive CD4 repertoires of several donors were compared, and around 4.7% of clonotypes were shared.

The CDR3 has 13 residues. Germline CDR1 is SNHLY and CDR2 is FYNNEI. V lost 6 bases, J lost 1 base, and 10 bases lay in between. Here immunoSEQ multiplex PCR was the method, and the copy in TCRdb shows in-frame clones only, minus some. The table records about 610,000 clones, about 96% of them present only once. With regard to this clone: Its antigen is as yet unknown.

The sequenced material came from naive CD4+ T cells sorted from blood. The subset denotes: CD45RA+ positively selected. This TCR was sampled from a woman younger than 45 in good health. The chain links TRBV2 to TRBJ2-7; D is perhaps TRBD1 (7 bases). CDR3 sequence (DNA): TGTGCCAGCAGGGGGGGACAGTCCTACGAGCAGTACTTC. Translated: CASRGGQSYEQYF. The whole variable domain, remainder taken from reference TRBV2 and TRBJ2-7, is EPEVTQTPSHQVTQMGQEVILRCVPISNHLYFYWYRQILGQKVEFLVSFYNNEISEKSEIFDDQFSVERPDGSNFTLKIRSTKLEDSAMYFCASRGGQSYEQYFGPGTRLTVT.